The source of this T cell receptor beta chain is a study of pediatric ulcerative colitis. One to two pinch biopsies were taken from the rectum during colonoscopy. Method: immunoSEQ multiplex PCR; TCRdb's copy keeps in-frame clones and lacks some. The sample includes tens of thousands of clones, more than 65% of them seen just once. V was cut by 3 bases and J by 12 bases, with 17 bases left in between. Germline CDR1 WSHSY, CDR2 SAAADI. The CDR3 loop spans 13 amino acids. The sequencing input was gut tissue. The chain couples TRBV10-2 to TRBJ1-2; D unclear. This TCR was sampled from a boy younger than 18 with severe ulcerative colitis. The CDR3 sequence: CASSESGTPVHTF. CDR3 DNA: TGCGCCAGCAGTGAAAGTGGCACCCCTGTACACACCTTC.